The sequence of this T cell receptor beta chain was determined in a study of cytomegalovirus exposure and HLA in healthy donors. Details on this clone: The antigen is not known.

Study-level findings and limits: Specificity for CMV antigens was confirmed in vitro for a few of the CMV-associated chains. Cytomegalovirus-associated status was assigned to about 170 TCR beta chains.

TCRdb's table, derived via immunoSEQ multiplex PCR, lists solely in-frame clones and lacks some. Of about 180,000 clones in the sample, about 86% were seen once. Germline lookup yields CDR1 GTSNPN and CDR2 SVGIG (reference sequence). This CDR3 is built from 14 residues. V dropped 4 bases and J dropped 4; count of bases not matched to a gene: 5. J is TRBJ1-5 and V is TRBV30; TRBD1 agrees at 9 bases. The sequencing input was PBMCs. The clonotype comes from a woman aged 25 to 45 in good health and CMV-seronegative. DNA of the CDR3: TGTGCCTGGATACCGGACAGGGGAAATCAGCCCCAGCATTTT. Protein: CAWIPDRGNQPQHF. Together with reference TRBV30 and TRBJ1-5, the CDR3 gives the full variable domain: SQTIHQWPATLVQPVGSPLSLECTVEGTSNPNLYWYRQAAGRGLQLLFYSVGIGQISSEVPQNLSASRPQDRQFILSSKKLLLSDSGFYLCAWIPDRGNQPQHFGDGTRLSIL.